The T cell receptor (beta chain) described here comes from a study of T cell responses to AZD1222 COVID-19 vaccine. Concerning this clone: Its antigen is not known.

The CDR3 is 14 amino acids. Trimming cost V 4 bases and J 2 bases, with 12 bases left between them. Germline loops: CDR1 SGDLS, CDR2 YYNGEE. TCRdb's copy holds only in-frame clones and misses some; the assay was immunoSEQ multiplex PCR. Among 170,000 or so clones listed, 87% were seen once. The study, taken as a whole, reports: Just six AZD1222 recipients were seropositive at baseline.

The sample in question was peripheral blood, obtained on day 0 of AZD1222 vaccination. The chain employs TRBV9 and TRBJ1-2; tentatively, D is TRBD1 (5 bases). This sequence was found in an adult in good health. CDR3 amino acids: CASSNWDGNYGYTF. CDR3 bases: TGTGCCAGCAGCAACTGGGACGGAAACTATGGCTACACCTTC.